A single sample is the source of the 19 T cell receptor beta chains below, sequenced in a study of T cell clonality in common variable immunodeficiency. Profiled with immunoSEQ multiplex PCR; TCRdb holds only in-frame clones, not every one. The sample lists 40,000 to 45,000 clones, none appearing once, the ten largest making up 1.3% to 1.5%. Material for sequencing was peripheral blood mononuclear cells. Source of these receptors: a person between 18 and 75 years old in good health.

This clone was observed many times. CDR3 DNA (partial): TGTGCCAGCAGCCCCCTAGCGGGATCCACAGATACG. Translated: CASSPLAGSTDT. Given in full, the CDR3 is CASSPLAGSTDTQYF. The chain joins TRBV7-8 to TRBJ2-3, with TRBD2 identical over 9 bases. Sequencing ends 3 residues short of the CDR3 end; the germline J gene provides the rest. Germline V gene lookup returns CDR1 SGHVS and CDR2 FQNEAQ. V shed 5 bases and J 2 bases; nucleotides not matched to a gene: 5. The CDR3 spans 15 residues.

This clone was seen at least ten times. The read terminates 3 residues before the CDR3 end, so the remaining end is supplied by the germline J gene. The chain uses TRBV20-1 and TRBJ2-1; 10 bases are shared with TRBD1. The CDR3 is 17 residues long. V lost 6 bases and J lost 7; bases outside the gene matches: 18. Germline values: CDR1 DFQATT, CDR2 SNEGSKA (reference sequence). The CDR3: CSAPTGGESGGLNEQFF. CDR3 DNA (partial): TGCAGTGCCCCGACAGGGGGCGAGTCGGGAGGGCTTAATGAG.

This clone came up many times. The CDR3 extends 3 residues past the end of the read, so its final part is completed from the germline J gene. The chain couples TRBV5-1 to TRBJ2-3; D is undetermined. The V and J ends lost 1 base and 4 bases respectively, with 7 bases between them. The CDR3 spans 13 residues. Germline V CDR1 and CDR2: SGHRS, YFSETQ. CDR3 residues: CASSLLEADTQYF. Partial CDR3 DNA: TGCGCCAGCAGCTTGTTAGAAGCAGATACG.

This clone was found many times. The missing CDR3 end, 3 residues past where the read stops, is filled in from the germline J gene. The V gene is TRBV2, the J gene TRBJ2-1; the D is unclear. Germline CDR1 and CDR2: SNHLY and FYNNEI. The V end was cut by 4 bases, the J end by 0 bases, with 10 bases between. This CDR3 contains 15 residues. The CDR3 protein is CASSAPVSSYNEQFF. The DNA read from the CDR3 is TGTGCCAGCAGTGCTCCAGTGAGCTCCTACAATGAG.

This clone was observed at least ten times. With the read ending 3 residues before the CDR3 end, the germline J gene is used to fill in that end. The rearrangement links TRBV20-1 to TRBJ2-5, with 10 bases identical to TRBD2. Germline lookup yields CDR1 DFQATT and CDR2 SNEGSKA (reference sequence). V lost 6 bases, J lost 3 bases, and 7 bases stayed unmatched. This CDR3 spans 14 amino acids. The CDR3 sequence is CSARGTSVKETQYF. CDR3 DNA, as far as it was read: TGCAGTGCCCGCGGGACTAGCGTGAAAGAGACC.

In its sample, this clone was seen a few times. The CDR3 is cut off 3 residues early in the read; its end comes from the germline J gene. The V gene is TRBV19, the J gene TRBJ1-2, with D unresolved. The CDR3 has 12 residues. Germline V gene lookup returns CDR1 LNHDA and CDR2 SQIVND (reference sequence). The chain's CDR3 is CASSLSPGDYTF. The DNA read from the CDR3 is TGTGCCAGTAGTCTAAGTCCGGGTGAC.

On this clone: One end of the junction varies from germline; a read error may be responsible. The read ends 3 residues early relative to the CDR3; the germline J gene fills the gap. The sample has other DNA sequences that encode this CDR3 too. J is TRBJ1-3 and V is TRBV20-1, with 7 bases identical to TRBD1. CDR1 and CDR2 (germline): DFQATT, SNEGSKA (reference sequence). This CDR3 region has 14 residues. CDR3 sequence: CSAEEGALGNTIYF. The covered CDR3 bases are TGCAGTGCAGAAGAGGGGGCATTGGGAAACACG.

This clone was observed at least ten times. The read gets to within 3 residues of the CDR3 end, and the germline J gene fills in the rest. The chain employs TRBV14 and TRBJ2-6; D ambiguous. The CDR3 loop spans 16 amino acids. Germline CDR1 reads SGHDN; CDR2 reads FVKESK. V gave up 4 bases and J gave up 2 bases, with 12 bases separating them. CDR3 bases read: TGTGCCAGCAGCCTTTCCTTGGGCACTGGGGCCAACGTC. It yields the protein CASSLSLGTGANV. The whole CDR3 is CASSLSLGTGANVLTF. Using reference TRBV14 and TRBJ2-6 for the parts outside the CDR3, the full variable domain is EAGVTQFPSHSVIEKGQTVTLRCDPISGHDNLYWYRRVMGKEIKFLLHFVKESKQDESGMPNNRFLAERTGGTYSTLKVQPAELEDSGVYFCASSLSLGTGANVLTFGAGSRLTVL.

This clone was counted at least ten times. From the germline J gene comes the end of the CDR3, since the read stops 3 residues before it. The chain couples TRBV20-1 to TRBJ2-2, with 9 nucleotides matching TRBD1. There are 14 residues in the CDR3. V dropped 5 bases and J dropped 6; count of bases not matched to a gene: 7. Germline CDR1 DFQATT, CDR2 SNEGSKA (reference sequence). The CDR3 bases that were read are TGCAGTGCTCAGGACAGGGGAATTGCCGGGGAG. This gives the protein CSAQDRGIAGE. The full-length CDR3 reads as CSAQDRGIAGELFF.

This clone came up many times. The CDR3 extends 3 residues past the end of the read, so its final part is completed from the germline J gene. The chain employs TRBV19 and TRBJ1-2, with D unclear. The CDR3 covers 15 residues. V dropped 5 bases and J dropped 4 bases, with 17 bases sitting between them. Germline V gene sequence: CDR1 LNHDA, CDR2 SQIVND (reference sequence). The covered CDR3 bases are TGTGCCAGTAGTCCAGGACCGGGGTCGAGCTATGGC. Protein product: CASSPGPGSSYG. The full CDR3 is CASSPGPGSSYGYTF.

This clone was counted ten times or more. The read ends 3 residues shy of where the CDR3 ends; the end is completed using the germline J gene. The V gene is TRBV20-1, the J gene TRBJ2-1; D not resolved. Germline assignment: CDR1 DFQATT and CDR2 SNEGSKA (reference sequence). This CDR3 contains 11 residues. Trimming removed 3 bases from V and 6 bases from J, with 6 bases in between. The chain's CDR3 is CSASTSNEQFF. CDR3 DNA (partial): TGCAGTGCTAGCACAAGCAATGAG.

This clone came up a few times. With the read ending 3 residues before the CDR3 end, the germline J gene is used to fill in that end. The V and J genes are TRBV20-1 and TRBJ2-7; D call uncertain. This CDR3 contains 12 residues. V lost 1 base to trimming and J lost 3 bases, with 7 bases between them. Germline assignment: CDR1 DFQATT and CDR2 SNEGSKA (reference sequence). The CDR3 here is CSARVADYEQYF. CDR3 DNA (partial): TGCAGTGCTAGAGTCGCGGACTACGAG.

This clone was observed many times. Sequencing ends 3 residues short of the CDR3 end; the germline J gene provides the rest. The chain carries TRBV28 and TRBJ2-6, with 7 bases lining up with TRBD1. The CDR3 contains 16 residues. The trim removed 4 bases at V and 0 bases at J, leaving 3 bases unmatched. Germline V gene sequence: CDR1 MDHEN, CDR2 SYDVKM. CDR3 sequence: CASSSGQASGANVLTF. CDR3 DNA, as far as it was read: TGTGCCAGCAGTTCCGGACAGGCCTCTGGGGCCAACGTC.

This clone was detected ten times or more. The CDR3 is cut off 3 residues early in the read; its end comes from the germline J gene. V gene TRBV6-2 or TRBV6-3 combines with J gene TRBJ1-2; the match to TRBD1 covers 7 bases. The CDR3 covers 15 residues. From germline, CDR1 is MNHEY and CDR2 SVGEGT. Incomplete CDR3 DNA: TGTGCCAGCAGTTACGCCGGGACAGACTACAATGAC. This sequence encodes CASSYAGTDYND. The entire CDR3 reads CASSYAGTDYNDYTF.

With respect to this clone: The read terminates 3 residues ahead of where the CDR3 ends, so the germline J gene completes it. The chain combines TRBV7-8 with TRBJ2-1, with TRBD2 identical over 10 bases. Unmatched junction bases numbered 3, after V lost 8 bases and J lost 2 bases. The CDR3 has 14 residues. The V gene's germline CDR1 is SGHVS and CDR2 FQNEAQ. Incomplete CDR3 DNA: TGTGCCAGCGGGGGACTAGCGACCTACAATGAG. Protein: CASGGLATYNE. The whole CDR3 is CASGGLATYNEQFF.

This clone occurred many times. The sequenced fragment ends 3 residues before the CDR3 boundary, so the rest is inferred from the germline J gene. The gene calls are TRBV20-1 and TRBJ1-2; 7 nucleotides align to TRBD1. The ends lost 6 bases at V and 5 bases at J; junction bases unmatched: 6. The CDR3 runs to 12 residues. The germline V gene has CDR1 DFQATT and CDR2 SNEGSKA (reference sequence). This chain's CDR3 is CSARTGIYGYTF. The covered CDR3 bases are TGCAGTGCCAGGACAGGAATTTATGGC.

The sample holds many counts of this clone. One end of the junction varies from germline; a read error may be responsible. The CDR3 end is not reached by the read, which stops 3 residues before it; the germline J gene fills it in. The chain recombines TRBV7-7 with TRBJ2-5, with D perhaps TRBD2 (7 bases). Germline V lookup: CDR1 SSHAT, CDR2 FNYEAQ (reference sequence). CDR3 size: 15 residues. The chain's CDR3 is CASSPREGEQETQYF. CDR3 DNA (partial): TGTGCTAGCAGCCCCAGGGAGGGGGAACAAGAGACC.

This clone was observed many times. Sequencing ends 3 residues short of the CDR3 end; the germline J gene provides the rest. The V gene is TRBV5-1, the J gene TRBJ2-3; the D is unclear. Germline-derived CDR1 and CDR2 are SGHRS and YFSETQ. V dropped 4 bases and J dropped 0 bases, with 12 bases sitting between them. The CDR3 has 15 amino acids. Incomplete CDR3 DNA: TGCGCCAGCAGCCCCGACGTGACTAGCACAGATACG. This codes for CASSPDVTSTDT. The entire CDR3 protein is CASSPDVTSTDTQYF.

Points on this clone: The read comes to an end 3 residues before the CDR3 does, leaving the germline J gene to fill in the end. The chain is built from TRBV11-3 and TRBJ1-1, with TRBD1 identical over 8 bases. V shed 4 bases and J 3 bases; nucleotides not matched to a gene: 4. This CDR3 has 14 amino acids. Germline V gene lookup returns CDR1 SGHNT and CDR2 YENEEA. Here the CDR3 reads CASSSGQGDTEAFF. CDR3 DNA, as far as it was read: TGTGCCAGCAGCTCCGGACAGGGCGACACTGAA.